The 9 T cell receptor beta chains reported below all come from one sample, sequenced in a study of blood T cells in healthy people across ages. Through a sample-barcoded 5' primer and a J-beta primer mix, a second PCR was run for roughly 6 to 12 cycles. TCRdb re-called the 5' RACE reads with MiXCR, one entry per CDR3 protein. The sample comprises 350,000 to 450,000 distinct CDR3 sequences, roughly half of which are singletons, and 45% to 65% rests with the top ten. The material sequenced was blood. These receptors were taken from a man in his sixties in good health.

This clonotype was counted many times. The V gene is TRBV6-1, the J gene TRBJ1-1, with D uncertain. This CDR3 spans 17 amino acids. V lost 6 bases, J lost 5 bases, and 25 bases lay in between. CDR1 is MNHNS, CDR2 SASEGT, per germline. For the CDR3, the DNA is TGTGCCAGCAGCCCATATGGACGTTTAGGGTCGGGGACTGAAGCTTTCTTT. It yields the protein CASSPYGRLGSGTEAFF.

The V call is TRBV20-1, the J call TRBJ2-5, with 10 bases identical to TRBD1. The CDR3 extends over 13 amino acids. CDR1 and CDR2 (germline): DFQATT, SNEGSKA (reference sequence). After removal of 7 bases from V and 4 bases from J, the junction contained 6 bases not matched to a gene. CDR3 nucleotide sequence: TGCAGTGGCCGACAGGGGGCGAGAGAGACCCAGTACTTC. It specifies CSGRQGARETQYF.

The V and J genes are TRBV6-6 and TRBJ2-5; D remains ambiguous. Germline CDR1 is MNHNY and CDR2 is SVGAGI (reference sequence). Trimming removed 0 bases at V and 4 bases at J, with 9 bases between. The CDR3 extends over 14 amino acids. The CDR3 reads CASSYSMSGETQYF. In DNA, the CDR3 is TGTGCCAGCAGTTACTCGATGTCCGGAGAGACCCAGTACTTC.

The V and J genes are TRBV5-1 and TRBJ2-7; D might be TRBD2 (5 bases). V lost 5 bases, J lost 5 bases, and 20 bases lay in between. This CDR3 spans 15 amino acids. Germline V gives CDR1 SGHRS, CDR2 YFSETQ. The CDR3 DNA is TGCGCCAGCAGTCACCGGGCCAACGGGAACCACGAGCAGTACTTC. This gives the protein CASSHRANGNHEQYF.

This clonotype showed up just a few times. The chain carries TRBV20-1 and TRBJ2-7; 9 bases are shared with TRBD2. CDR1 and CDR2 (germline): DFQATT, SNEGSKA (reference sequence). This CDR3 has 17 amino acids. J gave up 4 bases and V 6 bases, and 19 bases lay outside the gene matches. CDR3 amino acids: CSAITGGPSGASYEQYF. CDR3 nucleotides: TGCAGTGCCATCACAGGTGGACCTAGCGGGGCCTCATACGAGCAGTACTTC.

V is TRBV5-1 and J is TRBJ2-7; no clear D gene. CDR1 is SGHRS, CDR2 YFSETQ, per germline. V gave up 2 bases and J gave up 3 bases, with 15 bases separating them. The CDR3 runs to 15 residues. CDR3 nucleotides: TGCGCCAGCAGCTTCGAGAACGGACGGTACTACGAGCAGTACTTC. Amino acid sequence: CASSFENGRYYEQYF.

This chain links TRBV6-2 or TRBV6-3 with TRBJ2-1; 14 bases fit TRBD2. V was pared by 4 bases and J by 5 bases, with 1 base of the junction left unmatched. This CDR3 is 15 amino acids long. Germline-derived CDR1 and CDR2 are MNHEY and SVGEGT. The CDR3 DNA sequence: TGTGCCAGCAGTTGGGGACTAGCGGGGGACAATGAGCAGTTCTTC. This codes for CASSWGLAGDNEQFF.

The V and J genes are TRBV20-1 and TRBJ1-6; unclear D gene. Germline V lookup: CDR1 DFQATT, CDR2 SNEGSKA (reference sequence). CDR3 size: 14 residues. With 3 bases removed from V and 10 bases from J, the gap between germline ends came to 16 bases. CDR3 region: CSASTPGFASPLHF. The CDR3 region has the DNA TGCAGTGCTAGTACTCCCGGGTTTGCCTCACCCCTCCACTTT.

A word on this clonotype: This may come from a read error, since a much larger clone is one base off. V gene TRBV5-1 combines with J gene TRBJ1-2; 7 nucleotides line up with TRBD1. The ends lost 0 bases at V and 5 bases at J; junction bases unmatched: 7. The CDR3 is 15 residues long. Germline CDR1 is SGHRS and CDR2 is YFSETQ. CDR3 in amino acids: CASSLGPGTEYGYTF. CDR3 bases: TGCGCCAGCAGCTTGGGTCCCGGGACAGAATATGGCTACACCTTC.